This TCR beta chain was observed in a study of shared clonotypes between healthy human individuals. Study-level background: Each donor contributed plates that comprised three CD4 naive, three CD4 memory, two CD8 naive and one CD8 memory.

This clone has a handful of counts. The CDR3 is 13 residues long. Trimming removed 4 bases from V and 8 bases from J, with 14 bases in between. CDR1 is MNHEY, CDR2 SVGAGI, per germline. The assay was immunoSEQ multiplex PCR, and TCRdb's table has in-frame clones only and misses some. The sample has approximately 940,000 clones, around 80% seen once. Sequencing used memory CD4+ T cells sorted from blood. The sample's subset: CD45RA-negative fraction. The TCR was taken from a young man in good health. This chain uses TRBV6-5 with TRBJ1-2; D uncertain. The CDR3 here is CASSSPKSEGYTF. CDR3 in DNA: TGTGCCAGCAGTTCCCCGAAATCCGAGGGCTACACCTTC.